Given below is one T cell receptor beta chain in context. Its cognate antigen is unknown. With 60 Vbeta and 13 Jbeta primers, the PCR was carried out. Clones were sequenced by immunoSEQ multiplex PCR, and TCRdb holds only the in-frame ones, with some missing. The sample features about 33,000 clones, with 3.5% to 5% in its top ten. There are 16 residues in the CDR3. J was trimmed by 1 base and V by 5 bases; bases with no gene match: 8. CDR1 is MDHEN, CDR2 SYDVKM, per germline. This entry comes from a study of cytomegalovirus exposure and HLA in healthy donors. Study outcomes and limitations: Associated with HLA alleles at 0.05 false discovery rate in a later analysis were over 15,000 TCR beta sequences. Trimming of TCR beta V- and J-genes showed a link, identified in a later analysis, to a missense DCLRE1C variant. Reportedly, HLA-A and HLA-B alleles of most subjects were accurately predicted from TCR beta.

The sequence derives from a woman aged 40-49 years in good health and CMV-seropositive. The sequenced sample consisted of PBMCs. The rearrangement joins TRBV28 to TRBJ2-7; TRBD1 matches 10 bases. The CDR3 nucleotides read TGTGCCAGCAGTCCCCCTGCGGGACAGGGGTCCTACGAGCAGTACTTC. Its translation: CASSPPAGQGSYEQYF.